The next 30 T cell receptor beta chains were all read from a single sample in a study of OX40 agonist ivuxolimab in advanced cancers. Data came from immunoSEQ multiplex PCR; TCRdb stores just in-frame clones and leaves some out. The table has over 8,000 clones, about 87% seen once; the top ten hold more than 15%. The material sequenced was CD4+ or CD8+ T cells sorted from blood, taken in a trial of the OX40 agonist ivuxolimab. These receptors all come from an adult with an advanced solid tumor such as melanoma, head and neck, liver or kidney cancer.

The sample holds a few counts of this clone. This sequence joins TRBV27 and TRBJ2-7; D is tentatively TRBD1 or TRBD2 (7 bases each). V was clipped by 7 bases and J by 0 bases, with 13 bases between them. Germline assignment: CDR1 MNHEY and CDR2 SMNVEV (reference sequence). The length of the CDR3 is 14 residues. The CDR3 is CASTGGDSSYEQYF. The CDR3, as DNA: TGTGCCAGCACTGGGGGGGACAGCTCCTACGAGCAGTACTTC.

Only one count was recorded for this clone. The J gene is TRBJ1-2, the V gene TRBV5-1; D call uncertain. Germline values: CDR1 SGHRS, CDR2 YFSETQ. Deletions cut 0 bases from V and 6 bases from J, with 18 bases between. The CDR3 length is 16 residues. CDR3 nucleotide sequence: TGCGCCAGCAGCTTGGAGGATTGGCGGCTTGGGAATGGCTACACCTTC. Protein sequence: CASSLEDWRLGNGYTF.

This clone was detected only once. The chain has TRBV28 and TRBJ2-2, with TRBD2 matching 7 bases. V dropped 3 bases and J dropped 5; count of bases not matched to a gene: 6. The CDR3 runs to 15 residues. The germline gives CDR1 MDHEN, CDR2 SYDVKM. CDR3 sequence reads: CASSFLRGYTGELFF. Written as DNA, the CDR3 is TGTGCCAGCAGTTTTCTGCGGGGGTATACCGGGGAGCTGTTTTTT.

This clone appeared once. This chain connects TRBV9 to TRBJ1-1; TRBD1 is a possible D gene (5 bases). This CDR3 is 13 amino acids long. The V end lost 7 bases, the J end lost 1 base, and 11 bases lay between the germline ends. Germline loops: CDR1 SGDLS, CDR2 YYNGEE. CDR3 sequence: CASGGPSNTEAFF. The CDR3, as DNA: TGTGCCAGCGGGGGACCGTCGAACACTGAAGCTTTCTTT. The whole variable domain, remainder taken from reference TRBV9 and TRBJ1-1, is DSGVTQTPKHLITATGQRVTLRCSPRSGDLSVYWYQQSLDQGLQFLIQYYNGEERAKGNILERFSAQQFPDLHSELNLSSLELGDSALYFCASGGPSNTEAFFGQGTRLTVV.

This clone was seen a few times. The chain links TRBV21-1 to TRBJ1-5. TRBV21-1 is a known pseudogene. CDR3 size: 11 residues. CDR3 residues: CASIISEPQHF. The CDR3 DNA follows: TGTGCCAGCATCATCTCTGAGCCCCAGCATTTT.

The chain joins TRBV29-1 to TRBJ2-5; D is perhaps TRBD1 (7 bases). The V and J ends lost 6 bases and 4 bases respectively, with 15 bases between them. This CDR3 is built from 13 residues. Germline lookup yields CDR1 SQVTM and CDR2 ANQGSEA. CDR3 sequence: CSVDRRERETQYF. The CDR3 DNA sequence: TGCAGCGTGGACAGGAGGGAAAGAGAGACCCAGTACTTC. Variable domain in full (rest from reference TRBV29-1 and TRBJ2-5): SAVISQKPSRDICQRGTSLTIQCQVDSQVTMMFWYRQQPGQSLTLIATANQGSEATYESGFVIDKFPISRPNLTFSTLTVSNMSPEDSSIYLCSVDRRERETQYFGPGTRLLVL.

The gene calls are TRBV5-1 and TRBJ1-4, with 10 bases fitting TRBD1. There are 15 residues in the CDR3. The ends lost 9 bases at V and 2 bases at J; junction bases unmatched: 7. Germline lookup yields CDR1 SGHRS and CDR2 YFSETQ. The CDR3 spells CATSDRGLTNEKLFF. The CDR3 nucleotides read TGCGCCACCTCCGACAGGGGGCTTACTAATGAAAAACTGTTTTTT.

This clone appeared a single time. This chain connects TRBV28 to TRBJ2-3; 7 bases line up with TRBD1. Germline loops: CDR1 MDHEN, CDR2 SYDVKM. The CDR3 is 16 amino acids. V was pared by 1 base and J by 0 bases, with 4 bases of the junction left unmatched. CDR3 nucleotide sequence: TGTGCCAGCAGTTTATTAGGGGGACAGAGCACAGATACGCAGTATTTT. Encoded protein: CASSLLGGQSTDTQYF.

V is TRBV4-3 and J is TRBJ1-5, with D unclear. Deletions cut 0 bases from V and 7 bases from J, with 7 bases between. The CDR3 has 13 amino acids. CDR1 and CDR2 (germline): LGHNA, YSLEER. CDR3 amino acids: CASSQERAQPQHF. For the CDR3, the DNA is TGCGCCAGCAGCCAAGAGAGGGCGCAGCCCCAGCATTTT.

CDR3 in amino acids: CASSVEGGSLFF. The CDR3 DNA reads as TGTGCCAGCAGCGTAGAGGGAGGTTCGCTGTTTTTT. The chain joins TRBV9 to TRBJ2-2; maybe TRBD2 (6 bases). With 0 bases removed from V and 13 bases from J, the gap between germline ends came to 10 bases. Germline V gives CDR1 SGDLS, CDR2 YYNGEE. This CDR3 comprises 12 residues.

This clone was picked up one time. The chain recombines TRBV27 with TRBJ2-1; TRBD2 agrees at 9 bases. This CDR3 region has 17 residues. The V gene end was trimmed by 5 bases and the J gene end by 8 bases; junction bases not matched to a gene: 16. Germline V gene sequence: CDR1 MNHEY, CDR2 SMNVEV (reference sequence). CDR3 in amino acids: CASSPRGAGGPFHEQFF. For the CDR3, the DNA is TGTGCCAGCAGTCCCAGGGGGGCGGGAGGGCCGTTCCATGAGCAGTTCTTC.

The rearrangement links TRBV30 to TRBJ2-7, with D possibly being TRBD1 or TRBD2 (5 bases each). Germline lookup yields CDR1 GTSNPN and CDR2 SVGIG (reference sequence). The CDR3 covers 14 residues. Between the trimmed V and J ends, which lost 5 bases and 3 bases, there was a span of 17 bases. CDR3: CAWSVRGNLYEQYF. CDR3 DNA sequence: TGTGCCTGGTCAGTGAGGGGAAATCTCTACGAGCAGTACTTC.

This rearrangement joins TRBV18 to TRBJ1-4; TRBD1 might be the D (6 bases). The germline V and J ends were trimmed by 3 bases and 4 bases, with 15 bases remaining between them. Per germline, CDR1 KGHSH and CDR2 LQKENI. The CDR3 consists of 16 residues. Here the CDR3 reads CASSPLQGRDNEKLFF. The CDR3 coding sequence is TGTGCCAGCTCACCCTTACAGGGCCGGGATAATGAAAAACTGTTTTTT.

This sequence joins TRBV25-1 and TRBJ2-3, with a possible D match to TRBD2 (6 bases). Trimming cost V 2 bases and J 4 bases, with 10 bases left between them. In germline, CDR1 is MGHDK, CDR2 SYGVNS. The CDR3 length is 14 residues. The DNA for the CDR3 is TGTGCCAGCAGTGAAGTGGGAGGATCAGATACGCAGTATTTT. Amino acids: CASSEVGGSDTQYF.

V and J are TRBV13 and TRBJ1-1, with unresolved D. The V gene's germline CDR1 is PRHDT and CDR2 FYEKMQ (reference sequence). V lost 4 bases to trimming and J lost 7 bases, with 7 bases between them. The CDR3 loop spans 11 amino acids. CDR3 coding DNA: TGTGCCAGCAGCTCCTACCATGAAGCTTTCTTT. It translates to CASSSYHEAFF.

This clone was detected a few times. V gene TRBV9 combines with J gene TRBJ2-1; no clear D gene. The CDR3 consists of 13 residues. Germline-derived CDR1 and CDR2 are SGDLS and YYNGEE. Trimming stripped 2 bases from V and 6 bases from J, with 9 bases between. CDR3 bases: TGTGCCAGCAGCGTGCGTTCCGGCAATGAGCAGTTCTTC. Amino acids: CASSVRSGNEQFF. Drawing the rest from reference TRBV9 and TRBJ2-1, the complete variable domain is DSGVTQTPKHLITATGQRVTLRCSPRSGDLSVYWYQQSLDQGLQFLIQYYNGEERAKGNILERFSAQQFPDLHSELNLSSLELGDSALYFCASSVRSGNEQFFGPGTRLTVL.

The gene calls are TRBV29-1 and TRBJ1-1, with D uncertain. The CDR3 sequence is 13 residues long. CDR1 is SQVTM and CDR2 is ANQGSEA in the germline V gene. The V gene lost 4 bases and the J gene lost 0 bases, with 9 bases spanning the gap. The CDR3 DNA is TGCAGCGTTGTAGATAGTATGAACACTGAAGCTTTCTTT. Protein: CSVVDSMNTEAFF.

This clone was counted only a few times. This chain uses TRBV7-2 with TRBJ1-6; a possible D gene is TRBD1 (6 bases). The germline V and J ends were trimmed by 5 bases and 10 bases, with 18 bases remaining between them. This CDR3 region has 15 residues. In germline, CDR1 is SGHTA, CDR2 FQGNSA. The CDR3 coding sequence is TGTGCCAGCAGCGAAGGGACACTCCGACTATCACCCCTCCACTTT. Protein: CASSEGTLRLSPLHF. Complete variable domain (other parts from reference TRBV7-2 and TRBJ1-6): GAGVSQSPSNKVTEKGKDVELRCDPISGHTALYWYRQSLGQGLEFLIYFQGNSAPDKSGLPSDRFSAERTGGSVSTLTIQRTQQEDSAVYLCASSEGTLRLSPLHFGNGTRLTVT.

The genes are TRBV27 and TRBJ1-3; D is perhaps TRBD1 (5 bases). This CDR3 is 15 amino acids long. Trimming removed 0 bases from V and 2 bases from J, with 8 bases in between. The germline CDR1 and CDR2 sequences are MNHEY and SMNVEV (reference sequence). In DNA, the CDR3 is TGTGCCAGCAGTTTATCTCGGGGCGCTGGAAACACCATATATTTT. It codes for CASSLSRGAGNTIYF.

This rearrangement joins TRBV28 to TRBJ1-1; D possibly corresponds to TRBD1 (6 bases). Between the trimmed V and J ends, which lost 0 bases and 5 bases, there was a span of 16 bases. Per the germline V gene, CDR1 is MDHEN and CDR2 is SYDVKM. The CDR3 covers 16 residues. CDR3 sequence: CASSLWAGVEVTEAFF. For the CDR3, the DNA is TGTGCCAGCAGTTTATGGGCAGGGGTGGAGGTTACTGAAGCTTTCTTT.

The chain uses TRBV23-1 and TRBJ1-3, with D uncertain. TRBV23-1 is designated an ORF whose function remains uncertain. This CDR3 spans 12 amino acids. The V gene lost 1 base and the J gene lost 4 bases, with 2 bases spanning the gap. The CDR3 loop reads CASSQYGNTIYF. The DNA of the CDR3 is TGCGCCAGCAGTCAATACGGAAACACCATATATTTT.

This sequence joins TRBV5-4 and TRBJ1-2; tentative D call: TRBD1 (6 bases). The V gene's germline CDR1 is SGHNT and CDR2 YYREEE (reference sequence). The CDR3 runs to 14 residues. The V end lost 6 bases, the J end lost 4 bases, and 16 bases lay between the germline ends. The DNA of the CDR3 is TGTGCCAGCACGGGTAACGGACAGCTCTATGGCTACACCTTC. Encoded protein: CASTGNGQLYGYTF.

This chain links TRBV4-2 with TRBJ2-3; 10 bases agree with TRBD2. Unmatched junction bases numbered 4, after V lost 6 bases and J lost 1 base. The length of the CDR3 is 15 residues. CDR1 is LGHNA and CDR2 is YNFKEQ in the germline V gene. This chain's CDR3 is CASRYLAGGTDTQYF. CDR3 in DNA: TGTGCCAGCAGGTACCTAGCGGGAGGCACAGATACGCAGTATTTT.

The sample holds one count of this clone. The chain uses TRBV10-2 and TRBJ2-2, with 10 bases matching TRBD1. Losses at the gene ends were 7 bases for V and 4 bases for J; bases not matched to a gene: 6. Germline assignment: CDR1 WSHSY and CDR2 SAAADI. The CDR3 has 15 residues. This CDR3 is CASTGTGEFTGELFF. The CDR3 coding sequence is TGCGCCAGCACCGGGACAGGGGAGTTCACCGGGGAGCTGTTTTTT.

Points on this clone: The same CDR3 also results from other DNA sequences found in this sample. The chain recombines TRBV4-3 with TRBJ2-5; TRBD1 matches 8 bases. Germline loops: CDR1 LGHNA, CDR2 YSLEER. V shed 3 bases and J 5 bases; nucleotides not matched to a gene: 5. This CDR3 has 14 amino acids. The CDR3 DNA follows: TGCGCCAGCAGCCAGGACAGGGTGAGGGAGACCCAGTACTTC. Its translation: CASSQDRVRETQYF.

The chain uses TRBV5-1 and TRBJ1-4, with TRBD1 matching over 11 bases. Looked up from germline, CDR1 is SGHRS and CDR2 is YFSETQ. The CDR3 length is 16 residues. Trimming took 3 bases from V and 1 from J; bases not matched to a gene: 2. In DNA form, the CDR3 reads TGCGCCAGCAGCTCGGGACAGGGGGAAACTAATGAAAAACTGTTTTTT. It codes for CASSSGQGETNEKLFF.

The V and J genes are TRBV2 and TRBJ2-7; D unclear. The CDR3 is made up of 15 amino acids. V lost 4 bases and J lost 0, with 13 bases in between. Germline V gene sequence: CDR1 SNHLY, CDR2 FYNNEI. In nucleotides, the CDR3 is TGTGCCAGCAGTGCTACCCCATACAGCTCCTACGAGCAGTACTTC. Translating it yields CASSATPYSSYEQYF. The full variable domain, completed using reference TRBV2 and TRBJ2-7, is EPEVTQTPSHQVTQMGQEVILRCVPISNHLYFYWYRQILGQKVEFLVSFYNNEISEKSEIFDDQFSVERPDGSNFTLKIRSTKLEDSAMYFCASSATPYSSYEQYFGPGTRLTVT.

This clone was seen only once. This rearrangement joins TRBV6-5 to TRBJ1-4; TRBD1 matches at 8 bases. Germline CDR1 is MNHEY and CDR2 is SVGAGI. CDR3 length: 14 residues. V lost 5 bases to trimming and J lost 7 bases; unmatched junction nucleotides: 6. This CDR3 is CASSQTGESEKLFF. The CDR3 DNA follows: TGTGCCAGCAGTCAGACAGGGGAGAGTGAAAAACTGTTTTTT.

The chain joins TRBV28 to TRBJ1-2; D is unclear. V was trimmed by 4 bases and J by 1 base, leaving 10 bases between them. The CDR3 is 14 amino acids. Germline CDR1 is MDHEN and CDR2 is SYDVKM. The CDR3 region has the DNA TGTGCCAGCAGTTCCCCCTCGGGTAACTATGGCTACACCTTC. Its protein is CASSSPSGNYGYTF.

This chain uses TRBV28 with TRBJ2-7; D is unclear. The CDR3 runs to 13 residues. The V end lost 3 bases, the J end lost 2 bases, and 8 bases lay between the germline ends. From germline, CDR1 is MDHEN and CDR2 SYDVKM. DNA for the CDR3: TGTGCCAGCAGTTTTAGTGGACCCTACGAGCAGTACTTC. Translated, it gives CASSFSGPYEQYF.